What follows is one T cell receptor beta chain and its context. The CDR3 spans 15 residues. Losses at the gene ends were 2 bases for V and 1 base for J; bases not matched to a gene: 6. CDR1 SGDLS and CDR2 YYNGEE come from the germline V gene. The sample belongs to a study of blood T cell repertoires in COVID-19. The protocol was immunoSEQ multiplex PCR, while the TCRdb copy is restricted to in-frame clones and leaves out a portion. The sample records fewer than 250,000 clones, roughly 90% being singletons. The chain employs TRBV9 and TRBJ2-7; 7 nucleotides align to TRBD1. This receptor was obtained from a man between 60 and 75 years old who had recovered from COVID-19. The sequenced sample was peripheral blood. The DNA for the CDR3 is TGTGCCAGCAGCGTCGGACAGGAGATTTCCTACGAGCAGTACTTC. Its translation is CASSVGQEISYEQYF. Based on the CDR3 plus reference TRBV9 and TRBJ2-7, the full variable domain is DSGVTQTPKHLITATGQRVTLRCSPRSGDLSVYWYQQSLDQGLQFLIQYYNGEERAKGNILERFSAQQFPDLHSELNLSSLELGDSALYFCASSVGQEISYEQYFGPGTRLTVT.